Listed here are 18 T cell receptor beta chains from one sample, sequenced in a study of blood T cell repertoires in COVID-19. Some clones are missing from TCRdb's copy, which holds only in-frame ones; the method was immunoSEQ multiplex PCR. Of 150,000 to 200,000 clones in the sample, 82% are singletons; the top ten hold around 7%. Sequencing was carried out using peripheral blood. These receptors all come from a woman aged 40 to 50 with COVID-19, enrolled during active disease.

The rearrangement joins TRBV2 to TRBJ2-7; maybe TRBD2 (6 bases). The CDR3 has 15 amino acids. Trimming pared 6 bases from V and 4 bases from J, leaving 19 bases between. Germline assignment: CDR1 SNHLY and CDR2 FYNNEI. The CDR3 reads CASSQGGAWSYEQYF. Written as DNA, the CDR3 is TGTGCCAGCAGCCAAGGAGGGGCATGGTCGTACGAGCAGTACTTC.

This clone was counted between two and nine times. This chain joins TRBV5-4 and TRBJ2-5; weak D call: TRBD1 (7 bases). The CDR3 has 13 amino acids. V was cut by 4 bases and J by 5 bases, with 12 bases left in between. Germline CDR1 and CDR2: SGHNT and YYREEE (reference sequence). CDR3 amino acids: CASSIQGRETQYF. For the CDR3, the DNA is TGTGCCAGCAGCATACAGGGGAGGGAGACCCAGTACTTC.

This chain links TRBV3-1 (or the pseudogene TRBV3-2) with TRBJ2-7; 7 bases are a match to TRBD1. Germline CDR1 LGHDT, CDR2 YNNKEL (reference sequence). This CDR3 contains 13 residues. V lost 2 bases, J lost 11 bases, and 9 bases stayed unmatched. This CDR3 is CASSQTGQEDKYF. Here the CDR3 DNA reads TGTGCCAGCAGCCAAACAGGACAGGAAGATAAGTACTTC.

This clone was observed a single time. This chain connects TRBV19 to TRBJ1-1; 8 bases agree with TRBD1. The CDR3 runs to 12 residues. From germline, CDR1 is LNHDA and CDR2 SQIVND (reference sequence). V gave up 9 bases and J gave up 9 bases; unmatched junction bases: 9. The CDR3 bases are TGTGCCAGCGGACAGGGCTCCCTCCAAGCTTTCTTT. As protein: CASGQGSLQAFF.

This rearrangement joins TRBV9 to TRBJ2-3; tentatively, D is TRBD2 (5 bases). Germline V gene sequence: CDR1 SGDLS, CDR2 YYNGEE. The CDR3 extends over 14 amino acids. Trimming removed 4 bases from V and 6 bases from J, with 15 bases in between. This CDR3 reads CASSPRTGKDTQYF. CDR3 DNA: TGTGCCAGCAGCCCCCGGACTGGGAAGGATACGCAGTATTTT.

V is TRBV19 and J is TRBJ2-7, with TRBD2 matching over 12 bases. J was trimmed by 6 bases and V by 5 bases; bases with no gene match: 8. The CDR3 length is 15 residues. The germline V gene encodes CDR1 LNHDA and CDR2 SQIVND (reference sequence). The CDR3 reads CASSWGTSGHVEQYF. For the CDR3, the DNA is TGTGCCAGTAGTTGGGGGACTAGCGGGCACGTCGAGCAGTACTTC.

A note on this clone: Additional DNA sequences in this sample encode the identical CDR3. This chain joins TRBV2 and TRBJ2-2, with a possible D match to TRBD1 (5 bases). CDR3 length: 15 amino acids. Trimming left V 4 bases short and J 1 base short, with 10 bases between. Germline CDR1 reads SNHLY; CDR2 reads FYNNEI. CDR3 coding DNA: TGTGCCAGCAGTGTCTTCCAGGGGAACACCGGGGAGCTGTTTTTT. This sequence encodes CASSVFQGNTGELFF. Based on the CDR3 plus reference TRBV2 and TRBJ2-2, the full variable domain is EPEVTQTPSHQVTQMGQEVILRCVPISNHLYFYWYRQILGQKVEFLVSFYNNEISEKSEIFDDQFSVERPDGSNFTLKIRSTKLEDSAMYFCASSVFQGNTGELFFGEGSRLTVL.

This chain connects TRBV3-1 (or the pseudogene TRBV3-2) to TRBJ2-1; 9 bases fit TRBD1. Trimming cost V 3 bases and J 6 bases; bases outside gene matches: 9. The germline V gene has CDR1 LGHDT and CDR2 YNNKEL (reference sequence). This CDR3 has 16 residues. The CDR3 reads CASSHQRGQGGNEQFF. CDR3 nucleotides: TGTGCCAGCAGCCACCAAAGGGGACAGGGAGGCAATGAGCAGTTCTTC.

The chain carries TRBV6-5 and TRBJ1-1; D gene ambiguous. The CDR3 runs to 14 residues. The V end was cut by 6 bases, the J end by 0 bases, with 11 bases between. Per germline, CDR1 MNHEY and CDR2 SVGAGI. The CDR3 reads CASRGGPLNTEAFF. For the CDR3, the DNA is TGTGCCAGCAGGGGCGGGCCTCTGAACACTGAAGCTTTCTTT.

By sample fraction, this clone is medium-sized. This chain uses TRBV19 with TRBJ2-1; 10 bases line up with TRBD2. The CDR3 is made up of 14 amino acids. Trimming removed 6 bases from V and 16 bases from J; junction bases left unmatched: 15. Germline values: CDR1 LNHDA, CDR2 SQIVND (reference sequence). The CDR3 spells CASRTSGTSVPGFF. In nucleotides, the CDR3 is TGTGCCAGTAGAACCTCCGGGACTAGCGTCCCGGGTTTCTTC.

The chain carries TRBV5-5 and TRBJ2-1; D gene unclear. The V gene's germline CDR1 is SGHKS and CDR2 YYEKEE (reference sequence). CDR3 length: 11 amino acids. The V gene lost 3 bases and the J gene lost 9 bases, with 7 bases spanning the gap. CDR3 residues: CASSSTAEQFF. The CDR3 DNA reads TGTGCCAGCAGCTCTACAGCTGAGCAGTTCTTC.

This rearrangement joins TRBV7-6 to TRBJ2-2; 7 bases map to TRBD1. Germline V CDR1 and CDR2: SGHVS, FNYEAQ. Unmatched junction bases numbered 14, after V lost 3 bases and J lost 4 bases. This CDR3 comprises 18 residues. CDR3 sequence: CASSFLVNTGASTGELFF. CDR3 bases: TGTGCCAGCAGCTTTTTAGTCAATACAGGGGCTAGCACCGGGGAGCTGTTTTTT.

The V and J genes are TRBV6-1 and TRBJ1-6, with a tentative D call TRBD1 (5 bases). Deletions cut 1 base from V and 10 bases from J, with 11 bases between. Germline CDR1 and CDR2: MNHNS and SASEGT. The CDR3 has 14 amino acids. The CDR3 region is CASSEGAGRSPLHF. Here the CDR3 DNA reads TGTGCCAGCAGTGAAGGTGCAGGGCGATCACCCCTCCACTTT.

The rearrangement joins TRBV3-1 (or the pseudogene TRBV3-2) to TRBJ1-6; 9 bases line up with TRBD1. The CDR3 is made up of 14 amino acids. CDR1 LGHDT and CDR2 YNNKEL come from the germline V gene (reference sequence). Losses at the gene ends were 4 bases for V and 10 bases for J; bases not matched to a gene: 5. Here the CDR3 DNA reads TGTGCCAGCAGCCTAAGGACAGGGGACTCACCCCTCCACTTT. Translation: CASSLRTGDSPLHF.

The V gene is TRBV11-3, the J gene TRBJ2-1; the match to TRBD1 covers 7 bases. In germline, CDR1 is SGHNT, CDR2 YENEEA. The CDR3 loop spans 14 amino acids. V was pared by 2 bases and J by 8 bases, with 6 bases of the junction left unmatched. The CDR3 DNA reads TGTGCCAGCAGCTTACCAGGGGGAAACGATGAGCAGTTCTTC. Protein product: CASSLPGGNDEQFF.

V gene TRBV6-5 combines with J gene TRBJ1-5, with unresolved D. Germline CDR1 and CDR2: MNHEY and SVGAGI. The V end lost 10 bases, the J end lost 4 bases, and 20 bases lay between the germline ends. This CDR3 is built from 15 residues. For the CDR3, the DNA is TGTGCCACCAAGCCCCGCCAAGGAGATAATCAGCCCCAGCATTTT. This encodes CATKPRQGDNQPQHF.

The V call is TRBV5-4, the J call TRBJ1-1; no definite D call. The CDR3 has 16 amino acids. The V end lost 4 bases, the J end lost 2 bases, and 18 bases lay between the germline ends. In germline, CDR1 is SGHNT, CDR2 YYREEE (reference sequence). Written as DNA, the CDR3 is TGTGCCAGCAGCCTCGAGAAAAAATCGAGAAACACTGAAGCTTTCTTT. It encodes CASSLEKKSRNTEAFF. Full variable domain (outside the CDR3, taken from reference TRBV5-4 and TRBJ1-1): ETGVTQSPTHLIKTRGQQVTLRCSSQSGHNTVSWYQQALGQGPQFIFQYYREEENGRGNFPPRFSGLQFPNYSSELNVNALELDDSALYLCASSLEKKSRNTEAFFGQGTRLTVV.

This chain links TRBV6-5 with TRBJ1-2; 7 bases map to TRBD1. Unmatched junction bases numbered 6, after V lost 6 bases and J lost 2 bases. The CDR3 sequence is 14 residues long. The V gene's germline CDR1 is MNHEY and CDR2 SVGAGI. The CDR3 spells CASRQTGSNYGYTF. The CDR3 coding sequence is TGTGCCAGCAGGCAGACAGGGTCCAACTATGGCTACACCTTC.